The clone carrying this T cell receptor (beta chain) was counted a single time. CDR1 and CDR2 from the germline V gene are SGHAT and FQNNGV. CDR3 length: 13 residues. Between the trimmed V and J ends, which lost 5 bases and 3 bases, there was a span of 9 bases. Individuals aged roughly 18 to 95 years were recruited from 24 US areas. Donors were grouped by their self-reported clinical history. The assay was immunoSEQ multiplex PCR, and TCRdb's table has in-frame clones only and misses some. Among a few hundred thousand clones listed, approximately 86% were seen once. The source of the sample is a study of blood T cell repertoires in COVID-19.

The sequence was obtained from a man between 18 and 35 years old with acute COVID-19. The chain combines TRBV11-2 with TRBJ2-3; TRBD2 is a possible D gene (6 bases). The material sequenced was PBMCs or T cells enriched from blood (not recorded which). The CDR3 region is CASSRGTTDTQYF. CDR3 DNA sequence: TGTGCCAGCAGCCGCGGGACGACAGATACGCAGTATTTT.